This TCR beta chain stems from a study of blood T cell repertoires in COVID-19. A PCR-confirmed or clinician-diagnosed COVID-19 case had contacted exposed participants within 2 weeks of entry. Assay: immunoSEQ multiplex PCR; the TCRdb copy retains only in-frame clones and omits some. This table holds about 200,000 clones, approximately 86% found once. The J segment lost 5 bases and the V segment lost 10 bases, leaving 7 bases of the junction unmatched. Germline V gene lookup returns CDR1 ENHRY and CDR2 SYGVKD. CDR3 length: 12 residues. The sample taken for sequencing was PBMCs or T cells enriched from blood (not recorded which). This sequence joins TRBV10-3 and TRBJ1-2; 7 bases are a match to TRBD1. This clonotype was obtained from a woman aged 25-40 years who had been exposed to COVID-19. CDR3 coding DNA: TGTGCCAACGGGGACAGCGAATATGGCTACACCTTC. Translated, it gives CANGDSEYGYTF.